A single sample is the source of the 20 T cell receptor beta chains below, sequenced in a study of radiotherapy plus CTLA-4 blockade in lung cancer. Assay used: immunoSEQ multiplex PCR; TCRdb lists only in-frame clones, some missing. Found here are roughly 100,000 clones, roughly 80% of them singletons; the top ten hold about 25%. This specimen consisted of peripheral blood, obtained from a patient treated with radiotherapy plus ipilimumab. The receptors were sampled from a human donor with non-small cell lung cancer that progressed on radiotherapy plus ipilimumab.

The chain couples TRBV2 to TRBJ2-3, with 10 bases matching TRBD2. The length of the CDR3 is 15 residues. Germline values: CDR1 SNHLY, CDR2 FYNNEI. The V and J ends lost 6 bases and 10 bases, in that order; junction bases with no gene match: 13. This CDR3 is CASSEVAPGTSAQYF. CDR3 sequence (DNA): TGTGCCAGCAGCGAGGTTGCCCCCGGGACTAGCGCGCAGTATTTT. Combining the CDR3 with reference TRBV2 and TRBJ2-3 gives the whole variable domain EPEVTQTPSHQVTQMGQEVILRCVPISNHLYFYWYRQILGQKVEFLVSFYNNEISEKSEIFDDQFSVERPDGSNFTLKIRSTKLEDSAMYFCASSEVAPGTSAQYFGPGTRLTVL.

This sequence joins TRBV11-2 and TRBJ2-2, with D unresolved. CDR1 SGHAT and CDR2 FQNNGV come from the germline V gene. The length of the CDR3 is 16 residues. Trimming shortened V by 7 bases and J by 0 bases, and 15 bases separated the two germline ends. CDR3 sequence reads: CASILYGSSNTGELFF. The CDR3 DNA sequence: TGTGCCAGCATCCTCTATGGGTCTTCGAACACCGGGGAGCTGTTTTTT. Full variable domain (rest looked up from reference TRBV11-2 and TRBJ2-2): EAGVAQSPRYKIIEKRQSVAFWCNPISGHATLYWYQQILGQGPKLLIQFQNNGVVDDSQLPKDRFSAERLKGVDSTLKIQPAKLEDSAVYLCASILYGSSNTGELFFGEGSRLTVL.

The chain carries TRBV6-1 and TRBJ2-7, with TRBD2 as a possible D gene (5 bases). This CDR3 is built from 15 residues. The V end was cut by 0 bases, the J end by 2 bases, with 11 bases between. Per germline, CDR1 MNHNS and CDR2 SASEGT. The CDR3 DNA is TGTGCCAGCAGTGAAGCCCGTGGGAGAGCCTACGAGCAGTACTTC. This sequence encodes CASSEARGRAYEQYF.

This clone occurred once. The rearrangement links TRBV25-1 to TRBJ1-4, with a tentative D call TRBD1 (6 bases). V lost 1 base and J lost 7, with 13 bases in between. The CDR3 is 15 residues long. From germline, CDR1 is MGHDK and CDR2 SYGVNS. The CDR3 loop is CASSELRGAGEKLFF. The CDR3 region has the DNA TGTGCCAGCAGTGAATTAAGGGGGGCCGGTGAAAAACTGTTTTTT. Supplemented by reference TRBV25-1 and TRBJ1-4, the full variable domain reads EADIYQTPRYLVIGTGKKITLECSQTMGHDKMYWYQQDPGMELHLIHYSYGVNSTEKGDLSSESTVSRIRTEHFPLTLESARPSHTSQYLCASSELRGAGEKLFFGSGTQLSVL.

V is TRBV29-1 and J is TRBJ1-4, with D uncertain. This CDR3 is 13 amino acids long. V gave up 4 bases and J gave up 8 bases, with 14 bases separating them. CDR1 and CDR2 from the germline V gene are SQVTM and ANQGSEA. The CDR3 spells CSVGEPSEEKLFF. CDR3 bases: TGCAGCGTTGGTGAGCCCTCGGAGGAAAAACTGTTTTTT.

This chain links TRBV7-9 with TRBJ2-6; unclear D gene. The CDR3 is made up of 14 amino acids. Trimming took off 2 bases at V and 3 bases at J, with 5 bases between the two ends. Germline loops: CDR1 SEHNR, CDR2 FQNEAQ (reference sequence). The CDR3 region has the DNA TGTGCCAGCAGCTTATATGATGGGGCCAACGTCCTGACTTTC. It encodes CASSLYDGANVLTF.

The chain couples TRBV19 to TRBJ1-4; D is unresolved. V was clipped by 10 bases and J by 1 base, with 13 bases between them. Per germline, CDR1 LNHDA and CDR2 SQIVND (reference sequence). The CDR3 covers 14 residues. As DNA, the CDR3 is TGTGCCACTCTACAGAGGAGAACTAATGAAAAACTGTTTTTT. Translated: CATLQRRTNEKLFF.

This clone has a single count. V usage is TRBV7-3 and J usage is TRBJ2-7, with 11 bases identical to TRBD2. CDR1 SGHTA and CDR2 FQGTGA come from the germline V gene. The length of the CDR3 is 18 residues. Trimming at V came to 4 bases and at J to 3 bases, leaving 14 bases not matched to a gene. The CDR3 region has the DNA TGTGCCAGCAGCTCCCTAACTAGCGGGAGTCCCCCCTACTACGAGCAGTACTTC. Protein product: CASSSLTSGSPPYYEQYF.

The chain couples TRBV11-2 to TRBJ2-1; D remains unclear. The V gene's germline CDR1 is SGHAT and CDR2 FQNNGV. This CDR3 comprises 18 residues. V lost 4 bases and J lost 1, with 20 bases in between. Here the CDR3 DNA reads TGTGCCAGCAGCTCCTCGGACGGGCTTGATGGGTCCTACAATGAGCAGTTCTTC. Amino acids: CASSSSDGLDGSYNEQFF.

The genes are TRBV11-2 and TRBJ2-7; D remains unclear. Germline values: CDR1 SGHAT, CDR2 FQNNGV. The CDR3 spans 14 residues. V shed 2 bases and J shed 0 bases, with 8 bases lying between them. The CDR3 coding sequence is TGTGCCAGCAGCTTACTTTGGGGCTCCTACGAGCAGTACTTC. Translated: CASSLLWGSYEQYF.

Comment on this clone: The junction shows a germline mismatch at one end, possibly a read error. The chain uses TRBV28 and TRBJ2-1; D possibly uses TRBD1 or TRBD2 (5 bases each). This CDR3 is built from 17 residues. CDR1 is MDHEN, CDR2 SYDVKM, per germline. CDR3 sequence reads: CASTDRDGYLSYSEQFF. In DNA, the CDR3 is TGTGCCAGCACCGACCGGGACGGGTACTTATCCTACAGTGAGCAGTTCTTC.

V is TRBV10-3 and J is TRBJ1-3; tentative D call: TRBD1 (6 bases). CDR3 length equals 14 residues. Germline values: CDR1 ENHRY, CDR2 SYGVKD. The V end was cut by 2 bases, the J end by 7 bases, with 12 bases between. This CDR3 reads CAISERGGGNTIYF. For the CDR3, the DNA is TGTGCCATCAGTGAGAGGGGTGGGGGCAACACCATATATTTT.

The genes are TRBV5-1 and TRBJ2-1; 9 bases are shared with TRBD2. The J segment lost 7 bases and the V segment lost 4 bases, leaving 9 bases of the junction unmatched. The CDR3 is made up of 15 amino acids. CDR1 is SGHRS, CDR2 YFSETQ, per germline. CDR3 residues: CASSKKAGGGNEQFF. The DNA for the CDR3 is TGCGCCAGCAGCAAAAAGGCGGGAGGGGGGAATGAGCAGTTCTTC.

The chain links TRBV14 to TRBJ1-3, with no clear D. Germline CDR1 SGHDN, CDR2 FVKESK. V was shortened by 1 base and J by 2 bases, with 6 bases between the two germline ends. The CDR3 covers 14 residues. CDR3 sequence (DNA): TGTGCCAGCAGCCAAGCCACTGCTGGAAACACCATATATTTT. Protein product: CASSQATAGNTIYF.

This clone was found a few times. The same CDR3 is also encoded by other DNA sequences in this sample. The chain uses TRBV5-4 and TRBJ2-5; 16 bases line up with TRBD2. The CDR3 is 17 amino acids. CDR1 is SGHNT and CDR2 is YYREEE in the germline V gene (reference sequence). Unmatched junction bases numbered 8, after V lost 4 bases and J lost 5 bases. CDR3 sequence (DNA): TGTGCCAGCAGCCCGGGACTAGCGGGAGGGCCAGAGGAGACCCAGTACTTC. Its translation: CASSPGLAGGPEETQYF.

In DNA form, the CDR3 reads TGTGCCAGCAGCTCATCCGGGACTAGCGGGAGGGATACGCAGTATTTT. This encodes CASSSSGTSGRDTQYF. J is TRBJ2-3 and V is TRBV11-2; the match to TRBD2 covers 15 bases. This CDR3 has 16 residues. CDR1 is SGHAT and CDR2 is FQNNGV in the germline V gene. J gave up 6 bases and V 4 bases, and 5 bases lay outside the gene matches.

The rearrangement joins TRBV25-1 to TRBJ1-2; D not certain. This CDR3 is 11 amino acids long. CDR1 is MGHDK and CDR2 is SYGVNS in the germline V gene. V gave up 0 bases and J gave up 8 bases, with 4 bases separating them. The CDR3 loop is CASSEYTGYTF. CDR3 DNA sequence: TGTGCCAGCAGTGAATATACGGGCTACACCTTC.

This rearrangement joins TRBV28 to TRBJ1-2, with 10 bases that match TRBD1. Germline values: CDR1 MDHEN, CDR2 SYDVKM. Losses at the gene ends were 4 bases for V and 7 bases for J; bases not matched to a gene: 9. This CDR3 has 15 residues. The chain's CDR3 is CASSSEGTGVVGYTF. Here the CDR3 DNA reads TGTGCCAGCAGTTCGGAGGGGACAGGGGTCGTTGGCTACACCTTC.

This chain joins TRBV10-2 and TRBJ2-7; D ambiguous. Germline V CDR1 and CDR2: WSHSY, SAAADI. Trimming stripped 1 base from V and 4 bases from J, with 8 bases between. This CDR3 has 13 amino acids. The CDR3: CASSELQAYEQYV. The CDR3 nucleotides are TGCGCCAGCAGTGAGTTGCAGGCTTACGAGCAGTACGTC.

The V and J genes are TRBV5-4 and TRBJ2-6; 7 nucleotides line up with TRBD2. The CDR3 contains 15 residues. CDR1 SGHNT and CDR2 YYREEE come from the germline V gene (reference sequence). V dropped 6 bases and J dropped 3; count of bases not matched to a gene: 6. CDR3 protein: CASTSGGYGANVLTF. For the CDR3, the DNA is TGTGCCAGCACGTCCGGGGGGTATGGGGCCAACGTCCTGACTTTC.